A single T cell receptor beta chain is shown here with its context. What it recognizes is unknown. Prepared libraries of TCR beta cDNA carried unique molecular identifiers. TCRdb called the PCR reads again in MiXCR, with one record for every CDR3 protein. The sample records about 160,000 distinct CDR3 sequences, roughly 34% being singletons. The entry originates in a study of post-analysis software for immune sequencing data. Points from the study as a whole: Samples from a shared batch, those prepared together, strongly co-clustered by F measure.

CDR3 length: 20 residues. Per germline, CDR1 MNHEY and CDR2 SMNVEV (reference sequence). Trimming removed 3 bases from V and 1 base from J, with 27 bases in between. The specimen was blood, collected after autologous hematopoietic stem cell transplantation. The TCR comes from a girl aged 10 to 17 with multiple sclerosis. V gene TRBV27 combines with J gene TRBJ2-5; D is perhaps TRBD1 or TRBD2 (5 bases each). The CDR3 sequence is CASSLMGPWGSADPQETQYF. The CDR3 region has the DNA TGTGCCAGCAGTTTGATGGGCCCGTGGGGGAGTGCAGACCCCCAAGAGACCCAGTACTTC.